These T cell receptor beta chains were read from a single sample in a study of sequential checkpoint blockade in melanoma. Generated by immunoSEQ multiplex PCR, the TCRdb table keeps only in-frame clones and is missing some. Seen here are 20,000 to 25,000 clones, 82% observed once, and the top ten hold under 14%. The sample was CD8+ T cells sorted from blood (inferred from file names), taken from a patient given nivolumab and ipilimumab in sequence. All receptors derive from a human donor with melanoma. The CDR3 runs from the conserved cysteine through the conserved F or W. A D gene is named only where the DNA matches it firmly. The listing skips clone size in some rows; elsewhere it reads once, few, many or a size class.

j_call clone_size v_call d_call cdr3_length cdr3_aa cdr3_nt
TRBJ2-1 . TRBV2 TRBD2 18 CASSEESLAGDDYNEQFF TGTGCCAGCAGTGAAGAGTCACTAGCGGGAGACGACTACAATGAGCAGTTCTTC
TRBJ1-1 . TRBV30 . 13 CAWSVSSQGEAFF TGTGCCTGGAGTGTAAGTTCTCAGGGGGAAGCTTTCTTT
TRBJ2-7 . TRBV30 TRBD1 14 CAWDGDRGQREQYF TGTGCCTGGGACGGGGACAGGGGGCAGCGAGAGCAGTACTTC
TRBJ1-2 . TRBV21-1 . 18 CASSKENRTVACGYGYTF TGTGCCAGCAGCAAAGAAAACCGGACAGTCGCCTGCGGCTATGGCTACACCTTC
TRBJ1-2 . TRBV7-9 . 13 CASSLVQDYGYTF TGTGCCAGCAGCTTAGTCCAGGACTATGGCTACACCTTC
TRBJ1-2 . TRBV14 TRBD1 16 CASSQPSTGGIYGYTF TGTGCCAGCAGCCAACCTTCGACAGGGGGCATCTATGGCTACACCTTC
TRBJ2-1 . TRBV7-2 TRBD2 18 CASSLLPPGGTIYNEQFF TGTGCCAGCAGCTTATTGCCGCCGGGGGGAACGATCTACAATGAGCAGTTCTTC
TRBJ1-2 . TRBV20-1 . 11 CSATGTGGYTF TGCAGTGCTACGGGCACGGGAGGCTACACCTTC
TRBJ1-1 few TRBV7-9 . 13 CASSLADGKVAFF TGTGCCAGCAGCTTAGCGGACGGGAAAGTAGCTTTCTTT
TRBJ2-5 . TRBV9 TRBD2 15 CASSVSGGIQETQYF TGTGCCAGCAGCGTTAGCGGGGGTATTCAAGAGACCCAGTACTTC
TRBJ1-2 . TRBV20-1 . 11 CSPLRSTGYTF TGCAGTCCCCTACGCTCAACTGGCTACACCTTC
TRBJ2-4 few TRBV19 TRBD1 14 CASSAGTGFNIQYF TGTGCCAGTAGTGCCGGGACAGGGTTCAACATTCAGTACTTC
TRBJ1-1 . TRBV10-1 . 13 CASSEGGNTEAFF TGCGCCAGCAGTGAAGGAGGGAACACTGAAGCTTTCTTT
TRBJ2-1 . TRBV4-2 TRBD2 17 CASSQDSGTSGSNEQFF TGTGCCAGCAGCCAAGATTCGGGGACTAGCGGGAGTAATGAGCAGTTCTTC
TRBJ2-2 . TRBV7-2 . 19 CASSFNPIQGGIGTGELFF TGTGCCAGCAGCTTTAATCCCATCCAGGGGGGTATAGGTACCGGGGAGCTGTTTTTT
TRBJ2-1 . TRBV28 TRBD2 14 CASMAGGRHNEQFF TGTGCCAGCATGGCGGGAGGGCGTCACAATGAGCAGTTCTTC
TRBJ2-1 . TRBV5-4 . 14 CASSLDREGNEQFF TGTGCCAGCAGCTTGGACAGGGAAGGCAATGAGCAGTTCTTC
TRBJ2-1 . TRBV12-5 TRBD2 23 CASGLKQHDLGLAGHQVYNEQFF TGTGCTAGTGGTTTGAAACAACACGACCTTGGACTAGCGGGGCACCAAGTCTACAATGAGCAGTTCTTC
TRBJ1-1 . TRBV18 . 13 CASLQGFETEAFF TGTGCCAGCTTACAGGGATTCGAAACTGAAGCTTTCTTT
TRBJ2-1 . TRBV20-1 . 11 CSARSVNEQFF TGCAGTGCTAGATCGGTCAATGAGCAGTTCTTC
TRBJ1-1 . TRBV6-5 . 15 CASSSIGTLIQQAFF TGTGCCTCTAGTTCCATAGGGACATTAATCCAACAAGCTTTCTTT
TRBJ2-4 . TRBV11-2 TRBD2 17 CASSLDRLALAKNIQYF TGTGCCAGCAGCTTAGATCGACTAGCGCTAGCCAAAAACATTCAGTACTTC
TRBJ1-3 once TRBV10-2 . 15 CASKTLGRGGNTIYF TGCGCCAGCAAAACCCTAGGACGAGGAGGGAACACCATATATTTT
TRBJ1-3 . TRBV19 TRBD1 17 CASSPRTGSSSGNTIYF TGTGCCAGTAGTCCTAGGACAGGTTCAAGCTCTGGAAACACCATATATTTT
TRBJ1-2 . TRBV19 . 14 CASSEFRLPYGYTF TGTGCCAGTAGTGAATTCAGGTTACCCTATGGCTACACCTTC
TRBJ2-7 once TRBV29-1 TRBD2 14 CSVDSSGRGYEQYF TGCAGCGTTGATTCTAGCGGGAGGGGATACGAGCAGTACTTC
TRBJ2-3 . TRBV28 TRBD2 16 CASSSGTSGGGDTQYF TGTGCCAGCAGTTCAGGGACTAGCGGGGGTGGGGATACGCAGTATTTT
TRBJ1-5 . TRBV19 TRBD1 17 CASSSWQSQGGNQPQHF TGTGCCAGTAGTTCCTGGCAGTCCCAGGGGGGCAATCAGCCCCAGCATTTT
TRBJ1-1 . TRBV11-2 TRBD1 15 CASSPDRGRGTEAFF TGTGCCAGCAGCCCCGACAGGGGGCGGGGGACTGAAGCTTTCTTT
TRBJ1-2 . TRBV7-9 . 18 CASSLHKWRDGSPHGYTF TGTGCCAGCAGCTTACACAAGTGGCGGGACGGGTCCCCTCATGGCTACACCTTC
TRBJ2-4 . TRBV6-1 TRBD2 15 CASSATLAGANIQYF TGTGCCAGCAGTGCAACTCTAGCGGGAGCTAACATTCAGTACTTC
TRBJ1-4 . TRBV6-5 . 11 CASSSNEKLFF TGTGCCAGCAGTTCAAATGAAAAACTGTTTTTT
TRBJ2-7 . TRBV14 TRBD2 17 CASSQSLKREGRYEQYF TGTGCCAGCAGCCAATCTCTCAAGCGGGAGGGCCGCTACGAGCAGTACTTC
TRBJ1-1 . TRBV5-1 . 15 CASSNGQTMNTEAFF TGCGCCAGCAGTAACGGACAGACCATGAACACTGAAGCTTTCTTT
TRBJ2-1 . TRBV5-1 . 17 CASSRTSSGSSYNEQFF TGCGCCAGCAGCCGCACCTCCTCCGGGTCATCCTACAATGAGCAGTTCTTC
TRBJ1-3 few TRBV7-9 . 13 CASSLYSGNTIYF TGTGCCAGCAGCTTATACTCTGGAAACACCATATATTTT
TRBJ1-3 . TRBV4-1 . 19 CASSQERDSYSVSGNTIYF TGCGCCAGCAGCCAAGAGCGAGACAGCTATTCCGTCTCTGGAAACACCATATATTTT
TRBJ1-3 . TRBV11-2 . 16 CASSPGLIPSGNTIYF TGTGCCAGCAGCCCCGGACTGATCCCCTCTGGAAACACCATATATTTT
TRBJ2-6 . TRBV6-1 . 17 CASSETNRDSGANVLTF TGTGCCAGCAGTGAAACGAACCGGGACTCTGGGGCCAACGTCCTGACTTTC
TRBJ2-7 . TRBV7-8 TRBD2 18 CASSKRVTGTSGPYEQYF TGTGCCAGCAGCAAACGCGTGACCGGGACTAGCGGACCCTACGAGCAGTACTTC
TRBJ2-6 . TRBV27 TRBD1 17 CASSSDRVVSGANVLTF TGTGCCAGCAGTTCGGACAGGGTGGTGAGTGGGGCCAACGTCCTGACTTTC
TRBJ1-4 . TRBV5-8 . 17 CASNPRWYSATNEKLFF TGTGCCAGCAACCCCCGGTGGTATTCTGCAACTAATGAAAAACTGTTTTTT
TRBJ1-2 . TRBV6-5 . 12 CASSSRAGDDTF TGTGCCAGCAGTTCTAGGGCAGGGGATGACACCTTC
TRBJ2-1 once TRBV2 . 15 CASSERDIPSSEQFF TGTGCCAGCAGTGAAAGGGACATCCCGTCCAGTGAGCAGTTCTTC
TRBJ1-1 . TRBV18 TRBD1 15 CASSPDRGLVTEAFF TGTGCCAGCTCACCGGACAGGGGGCTGGTGACTGAAGCTTTCTTT
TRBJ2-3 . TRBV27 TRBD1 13 CASSWTGSDTQYF TGTGCCAGCAGTTGGACAGGCTCAGATACGCAGTATTTT
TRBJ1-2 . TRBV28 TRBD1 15 CASTHLPGQGFGYTF TGTGCCAGCACTCACCTCCCGGGACAGGGGTTTGGCTACACCTTC
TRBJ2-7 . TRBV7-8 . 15 CASSLAYSTSYEQYF TGTGCCAGCAGCTTAGCCTATAGCACATCATACGAGCAGTACTTC
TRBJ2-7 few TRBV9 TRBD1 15 CASSPMTGEIYEQYF TGTGCCAGCAGCCCCATGACAGGGGAGATCTACGAGCAGTACTTC
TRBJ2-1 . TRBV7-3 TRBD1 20 CASSLDPRDRDRSSYNEQFF TGTGCCAGCAGCTTAGACCCACGGGACAGGGATAGAAGCTCCTACAATGAGCAGTTCTTC
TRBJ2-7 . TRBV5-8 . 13 CASSHRGGYEQYF TGTGCCAGCAGCCACAGGGGGGGGTACGAGCAGTACTTC
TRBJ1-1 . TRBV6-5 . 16 CASSYSGAGLNTEAFF TGTGCCAGCAGTTACTCGGGCGCAGGGCTGAACACTGAAGCTTTCTTT
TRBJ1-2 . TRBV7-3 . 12 CASSLALEGYTF TGTGCCAGCAGCTTAGCCCTGGAGGGCTACACCTTC
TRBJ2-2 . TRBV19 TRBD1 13 CASSMRGRGELFF TGTGCCAGTAGTATGAGGGGGCGCGGGGAGCTGTTTTTT